The 24 T cell receptor beta chains reported below all come from one sample, sequenced in a study of shared clonotypes between healthy human individuals. Only in-frame clones appear in the TCRdb table, and some are missing; sequencing was by immunoSEQ multiplex PCR. Found here are about 2.3 million clones, roughly 90% of them singletons; the top ten hold 0.37%. Sequencing used naive CD4+ T cells from PBMCs. Subset: CD45RA+ positively selected. Receptors were obtained from a man in his late teens or twenties in good health. Some clones in this sample may be carry-over from other donors' samples.

Worth noting for this clone: A much larger clonotype is one base distant, so this may be a read error. The identical CDR3 is also encoded by other nucleotide sequences in the sample. The V gene is TRBV5-1, the J gene TRBJ2-3; TRBD1 is a possible D gene (6 bases). The germline V and J ends were trimmed by 2 bases and 0 bases, with 7 bases remaining between them. Germline V gene data show CDR1 as SGHRS and CDR2 as YFSETQ. CDR3 length equals 14 residues. The CDR3 nucleotides read TGCGCCAGCAGCTTCGGACAGAGCACAGATACGCAGTATTTT. Amino acids: CASSFGQSTDTQYF.

This clone was counted once. The junction and the germline gene differ at one end; a read error may be behind it. The chain links TRBV11-2 to TRBJ2-5; D unclear. The CDR3 extends over 13 amino acids. The germline V gene encodes CDR1 SGHAT and CDR2 FQNNGV. The DNA for the CDR3 is TGTGCCAGCAGCCTAGAATGGGAAGAGACCCAGTACTTC. Residues: CASSLEWEETQYF.

The chain employs TRBV7-3 and TRBJ1-2; 7 positions match TRBD1. This CDR3 contains 14 residues. In germline, CDR1 is SGHTA, CDR2 FQGTGA. Germline trimming cut 4 bases from V and 4 bases from J; bases unmatched to any gene: 6. This CDR3 is CASSSGQPLYGYTF. CDR3 in DNA: TGTGCCAGCAGCTCGGGACAGCCCCTCTATGGCTACACCTTC.

This chain uses TRBV7-9 with TRBJ2-7, with D maybe TRBD2 (6 bases). CDR3 length equals 14 residues. V was pared by 5 bases and J by 6 bases, with 17 bases between. The germline V gene encodes CDR1 SEHNR and CDR2 FQNEAQ (reference sequence). The chain's CDR3 is CASSRPGAWSEQYF. The DNA of the CDR3 is TGTGCCAGCAGCCGGCCGGGAGCGTGGTCCGAGCAGTACTTC.

The chain carries TRBV7-3 and TRBJ2-1, with unresolved D. Germline V gene sequence: CDR1 SGHTA, CDR2 FQGTGA. The CDR3 runs 15 residues. V lost 2 bases and J lost 3, with 11 bases in between. The CDR3 region has the DNA TGTGCCAGCAGCTTAGGGCCAGTTAACTACAATGAGCAGTTCTTC. Translation: CASSLGPVNYNEQFF.

This sequence joins TRBV6-1 and TRBJ2-7, with D possibly TRBD1 on 5 matching bases. The CDR3 consists of 11 residues. With 4 bases removed from V and 9 bases from J, the gap between germline ends came to 10 bases. The germline gives CDR1 MNHNS, CDR2 SASEGT. In DNA, the CDR3 is TGTGCCAGCAGTGCGATAGGGGCGCAGTACTTC. It encodes CASSAIGAQYF.

As for this clone: This same CDR3 is encoded by further DNA sequences in the sample. The CDR3 DNA sequence: TGTGCCAGCAGTCCCCGGGGCACAGATACGCAGTATTTT. Translating it yields CASSPRGTDTQYF. The V gene is TRBV27, the J gene TRBJ2-3; D remains unclear. V lost 5 bases and J lost 1, with 7 bases in between. Per the germline V gene, CDR1 is MNHEY and CDR2 is SMNVEV (reference sequence). The CDR3 has 13 amino acids.

The chain carries TRBV18 and TRBJ2-7; D may be TRBD2 (6 bases). The length of the CDR3 is 13 residues. Germline V gene data show CDR1 as KGHSH and CDR2 as LQKENI. The V gene lost 2 bases and the J gene lost 6 bases, with 11 bases spanning the gap. CDR3: CASSPESGGEQYF. The CDR3 coding sequence is TGTGCCAGCTCACCAGAGTCCGGGGGCGAGCAGTACTTC.

The rearrangement joins TRBV5-1 to TRBJ2-7; 15 bases map to TRBD2. Per the germline V gene, CDR1 is SGHRS and CDR2 is YFSETQ. The J segment lost 3 bases and the V segment lost 4 bases, leaving 11 bases of the junction unmatched. CDR3 length: 18 amino acids. CDR3 protein: CASSRAGLAGGENYEQYF. The CDR3 DNA reads as TGCGCCAGCAGCCGAGCCGGACTAGCGGGAGGGGAGAACTACGAGCAGTACTTC.

The J gene is TRBJ1-4, the V gene TRBV19; tentative D call: TRBD1 (6 bases). V dropped 10 bases and J dropped 8 bases, with 20 bases sitting between them. CDR1 and CDR2 (germline): LNHDA, SQIVND (reference sequence). The CDR3 loop spans 14 amino acids. DNA of the CDR3: TGTGCCACAGAACCCGGGACATCGACAGAAAAACTGTTTTTT. This gives the protein CATEPGTSTEKLFF.

The chain is built from TRBV28 and TRBJ2-3; D could derive from TRBD1 or TRBD2 (7 bases each). The CDR3 spans 15 residues. Germline lookup yields CDR1 MDHEN and CDR2 SYDVKM. Deletions cut 7 bases from V and 4 bases from J, with 18 bases between. CDR3 sequence: CASIEGGGSADTQYF. CDR3 sequence (DNA): TGTGCCAGCATTGAGGGAGGGGGCTCTGCAGATACGCAGTATTTT.

V is TRBV27 and J is TRBJ2-7, with D maybe TRBD1 (6 bases). The ends were cut back, 7 bases at V and 2 bases at J, with 12 bases in the middle. The germline V gene encodes CDR1 MNHEY and CDR2 SMNVEV (reference sequence). The CDR3 has 13 amino acids. The CDR3 loop reads CASTGDIAYEQYF. CDR3 bases: TGTGCCAGCACCGGGGACATAGCCTACGAGCAGTACTTC.

The V call is TRBV6-1, the J call TRBJ2-5, with 9 bases lining up with TRBD1. Germline V lookup: CDR1 MNHNS, CDR2 SASEGT. Trimming at V came to 4 bases and at J to 5 bases, leaving 11 bases not matched to a gene. The CDR3 loop spans 16 amino acids. The CDR3: CASSGTGVGPEETQYF. The CDR3 nucleotides are TGTGCCAGCAGTGGGACAGGGGTTGGTCCAGAGGAGACCCAGTACTTC.

The chain links TRBV27 to TRBJ1-2, with D uncertain. The CDR3 length is 16 residues. V lost 2 bases and J 5 bases, leaving 18 bases between the germline ends. Germline assignment: CDR1 MNHEY and CDR2 SMNVEV (reference sequence). CDR3 bases: TGTGCCAGCAGTTTAGTTAGTGGTTCCGCGGGGTATGGCTACACCTTC. Protein product: CASSLVSGSAGYGYTF.

This chain connects TRBV19 to TRBJ2-7; 7 bases are shared with TRBD2. The germline V gene has CDR1 LNHDA and CDR2 SQIVND (reference sequence). V lost 5 bases to trimming and J lost 2 bases; unmatched junction nucleotides: 9. The CDR3 contains 15 residues. The CDR3 loop reads CASSPWGGSPYEQYF. DNA for the CDR3: TGTGCCAGTAGTCCGTGGGGGGGGAGTCCCTACGAGCAGTACTTC.

The chain is built from TRBV7-9 and TRBJ1-4; no firm D call. The CDR3 extends over 15 amino acids. V shed 5 bases and J shed 6 bases, with 16 bases lying between them. CDR1 SEHNR and CDR2 FQNEAQ come from the germline V gene (reference sequence). This CDR3 reads CASSPGVEPDEKLFF. In DNA form, the CDR3 reads TGTGCCAGCAGCCCCGGGGTGGAGCCTGATGAAAAACTGTTTTTT.

This chain links TRBV18 with TRBJ1-2, with a tentative D call TRBD1 (5 bases). The V end was cut by 2 bases, the J end by 2 bases, with 9 bases between. The germline CDR1 and CDR2 sequences are KGHSH and LQKENI. CDR3 length: 14 residues. CDR3 loop: CASSPVRENYGYTF. CDR3 nucleotides: TGTGCCAGCTCACCAGTCAGGGAAAACTATGGCTACACCTTC.

The chain links TRBV28 to TRBJ2-3; 11 nucleotides match TRBD1. The CDR3 contains 14 residues. In germline, CDR1 is MDHEN, CDR2 SYDVKM. The V segment lost 10 bases and the J segment 6 bases; nucleotides outside the gene matches: 9. In DNA form, the CDR3 reads TGTGCCATCCTCCCGGGGACAGGGGGGGATACGCAGTATTTT. As protein: CAILPGTGGDTQYF.

A remark on this clone: The identical CDR3 is also encoded by other nucleotide sequences in the sample. The chain recombines TRBV5-1 with TRBJ2-5; the match to TRBD1 covers 8 bases. V lost 4 bases and J lost 4; bases outside the gene matches: 9. From germline, CDR1 is SGHRS and CDR2 YFSETQ. This CDR3 contains 15 residues. CDR3 coding DNA: TGCGCCAGCAGCAGCGGACAGGGATCGGGAGAGACCCAGTACTTC. This sequence encodes CASSSGQGSGETQYF.

About this clone itself: Germline is not matched at one junction end, which may reflect a read error. The CDR3 protein is CASSPGGFGELFF. In DNA, the CDR3 is TGTGCCAGCAGCCCAGGGGGCTTCGGGGAACTGTTTTTT. The chain carries TRBV7-6 and TRBJ2-2, with 8 positions matching TRBD1. There are 13 residues in the CDR3. In germline, CDR1 is SGHVS, CDR2 FNYEAQ.

This chain uses TRBV12-5 with TRBJ1-1; 12 bases map to TRBD1. The germline V gene has CDR1 LGHNT and CDR2 FRNRAP. This CDR3 contains 16 residues. V trimming: 6 bases; J trimming: 2 bases; junction bases outside the gene matches: 7. The CDR3 loop reads CASGARGTGGNTEAFF. For the CDR3, the DNA is TGTGCTAGTGGCGCGCGAGGGACAGGGGGCAACACTGAAGCTTTCTTT.

The chain joins TRBV5-1 to TRBJ2-2; 10 bases line up with TRBD2. The CDR3 totals 14 residues. Looked up from germline, CDR1 is SGHRS and CDR2 is YFSETQ. After removal of 4 bases from V and 6 bases from J, the junction contained 3 bases not matched to a gene. The CDR3: CASSPGTSAGELFF. DNA of the CDR3: TGCGCCAGCAGCCCAGGGACTAGCGCCGGGGAGCTGTTTTTT. The variable domain in full, completed from reference TRBV5-1 and TRBJ2-2, reads KAGVTQTPRYLIKTRGQQVTLSCSPISGHRSVSWYQQTPGQGLQFLFEYFSETQRNKGNFPGRFSGRQFSNSRSEMNVSTLELGDSALYLCASSPGTSAGELFFGEGSRLTVL.

The genes are TRBV9 and TRBJ2-2, with D possibly TRBD1 on 7 matching bases. The V gene lost 4 bases and the J gene lost 3 bases, with 16 bases spanning the gap. Germline CDR1 is SGDLS and CDR2 is YYNGEE. The CDR3 covers 16 residues. Here the CDR3 DNA reads TGTGCCAGCAGCCCTCGGACAGGAGGGGACACCGGGGAGCTGTTTTTT. Translating it yields CASSPRTGGDTGELFF.

The chain is built from TRBV18 and TRBJ2-1, with unresolved D. V gave up 5 bases and J gave up 0 bases, with 11 bases separating them. There are 15 residues in the CDR3. In germline, CDR1 is KGHSH, CDR2 LQKENI. DNA for the CDR3: TGTGCCAGCTCATTTGGTATTAGCTCCTACAATGAGCAGTTCTTC. Its translation: CASSFGISSYNEQFF. The full variable domain, completed using reference TRBV18 and TRBJ2-1, is NAGVMQNPRHLVRRRGQEARLRCSPMKGHSHVYWYRQLPEEGLKFMVYLQKENIIDESGMPKERFSAEFPKEGPSILRIQQVVRGDSAAYFCASSFGISSYNEQFFGPGTRLTVL.